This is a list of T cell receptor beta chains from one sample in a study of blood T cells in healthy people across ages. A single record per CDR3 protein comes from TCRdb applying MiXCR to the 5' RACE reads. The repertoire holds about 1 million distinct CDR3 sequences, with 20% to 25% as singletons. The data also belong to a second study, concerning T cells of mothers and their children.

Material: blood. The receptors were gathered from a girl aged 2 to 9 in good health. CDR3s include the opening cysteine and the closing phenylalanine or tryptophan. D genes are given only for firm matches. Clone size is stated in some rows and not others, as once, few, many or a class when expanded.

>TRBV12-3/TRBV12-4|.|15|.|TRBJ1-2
TGTGCCAGCAGTTTGTCACTGACCGCCTACTATGGCTACACCTTC
CASSLSLTAYYGYTF
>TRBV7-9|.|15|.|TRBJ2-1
TGTGCCAGCAGCTTAGGGCGTCCAGCCTACAATGAGCAGTTCTTC
CASSLGRPAYNEQFF
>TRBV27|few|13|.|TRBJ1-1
TGTGCCAGCAGTTTAGTGTTTGGCACTGAAGCTTTCTTT
CASSLVFGTEAFF
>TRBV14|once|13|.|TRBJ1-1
TGTGCCAGCAGCGAACAGGTTTACACTGAAGCTTTCTTT
CASSEQVYTEAFF
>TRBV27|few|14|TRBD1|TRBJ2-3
TGTGCCAGCACCGAGGACAGGGACACAGATACGCAGTATTTT
CASTEDRDTDTQYF
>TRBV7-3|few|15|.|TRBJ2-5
TGTGCCAGCAGCTTAAGTGGACTACGCGGCGAGACCCAGTACTTC
CASSLSGLRGETQYF
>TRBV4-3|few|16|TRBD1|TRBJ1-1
TGCGCCAGCAGCCAGGGGATCGACAGGGTGAACCCTGAAGCTTTCTTT
CASSQGIDRVNPEAFF
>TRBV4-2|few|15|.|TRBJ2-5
TGTGCCAGCAGCCAAGATCCGGGGTTAATAGAGACCCAGTACTTC
CASSQDPGLIETQYF
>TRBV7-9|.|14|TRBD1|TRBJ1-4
TGTGCCAGCAGCATGACAGGGGTTGGAGAAAAACTGTTTTTT
CASSMTGVGEKLFF
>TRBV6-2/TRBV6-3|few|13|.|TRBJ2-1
TGTGCCAGCGATGCTTCAGGGTTGTACGAGCAGTTCTTC
CASDASGLYEQFF
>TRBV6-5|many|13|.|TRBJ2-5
TGTGCCAGCAGTTACAGGGGGCAAGAGACCCAGTACTTC
CASSYRGQETQYF
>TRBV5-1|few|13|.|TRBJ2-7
TGCGCCAGTTACCCTCAGGGTTCCTACGAGCAGTACTTC
CASYPQGSYEQYF
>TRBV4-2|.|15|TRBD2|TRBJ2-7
TGTGCCAGCAGCCAGACCGGACTAGCGGGAGACGAGCAGTACTTC
CASSQTGLAGDEQYF
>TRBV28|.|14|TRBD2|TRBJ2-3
TGTGCCAGCAAACTCGGCGGGAGTGGGGATACGCAGTATTTT
CASKLGGSGDTQYF
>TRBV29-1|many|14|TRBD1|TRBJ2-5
TGCAGCGTTGAAGAGGGACAGGGTGAAGAGACCCAGTACTTC
CSVEEGQGEETQYF
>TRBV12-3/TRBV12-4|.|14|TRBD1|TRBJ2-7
TGTGCCAGCACGCGACAGGGGATCTCCTACGAGCAGTACTTC
CASTRQGISYEQYF
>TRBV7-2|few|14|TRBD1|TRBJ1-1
TGTACCAGCAGCTTGGGACAGGGGAACACTGAAGCTTTCTTT
CTSSLGQGNTEAFF
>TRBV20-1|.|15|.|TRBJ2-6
TGCAGTGCTAGTAACCTAGGGTCTGGGGCCAACGTCCTGACTTTC
CSASNLGSGANVLTF
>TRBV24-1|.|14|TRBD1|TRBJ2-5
TGTGCCACCAGTGGTCCAGGGGGAATCTACGAGCAGCACTTC
CATSGPGGIYEQHF
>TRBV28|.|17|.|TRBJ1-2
TGTGCCAGCAGTACATCTCCCAGGGTCGTACTTAACTATGGCTACACCTTC
CASSTSPRVVLNYGYTF
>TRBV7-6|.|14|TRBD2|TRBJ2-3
TGTGCCAGCAGCTTCGGCGGGGGGAGGGATACGCAGTATTTT
CASSFGGGRDTQYF
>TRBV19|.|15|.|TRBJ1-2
TGTGCCAGTAGTATCAAGGCGGAACTTAACTATGGCTACACCTTC
CASSIKAELNYGYTF
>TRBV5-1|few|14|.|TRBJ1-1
TGCGCCAGCAGCTTGAGGGAGGTGAACACTGAAGCTTTCTTT
CASSLREVNTEAFF
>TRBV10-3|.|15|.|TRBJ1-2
TGTGCCATCAGTGGAAAAGCAGGGGCCGGCTATGGCTACACCTTC
CAISGKAGAGYGYTF
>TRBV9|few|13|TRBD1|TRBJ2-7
TGTGTCAGCAGCGTAGGACAGGGCGCCGAGCAGTACTTC
CVSSVGQGAEQYF
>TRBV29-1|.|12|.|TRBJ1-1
TGCAGCGTTCATATAGCTCCCTATGAAGCTTTCTTT
CSVHIAPYEAFF
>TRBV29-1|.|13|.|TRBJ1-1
TGCAGCGGCACAGGGCGAGGGAACACTGAAGCTTTCTTT
CSGTGRGNTEAFF
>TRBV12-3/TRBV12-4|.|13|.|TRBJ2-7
TGTGCCAGCAGGCCCGAGGGCGGCTACGAGCAGTACTTC
CASRPEGGYEQYF